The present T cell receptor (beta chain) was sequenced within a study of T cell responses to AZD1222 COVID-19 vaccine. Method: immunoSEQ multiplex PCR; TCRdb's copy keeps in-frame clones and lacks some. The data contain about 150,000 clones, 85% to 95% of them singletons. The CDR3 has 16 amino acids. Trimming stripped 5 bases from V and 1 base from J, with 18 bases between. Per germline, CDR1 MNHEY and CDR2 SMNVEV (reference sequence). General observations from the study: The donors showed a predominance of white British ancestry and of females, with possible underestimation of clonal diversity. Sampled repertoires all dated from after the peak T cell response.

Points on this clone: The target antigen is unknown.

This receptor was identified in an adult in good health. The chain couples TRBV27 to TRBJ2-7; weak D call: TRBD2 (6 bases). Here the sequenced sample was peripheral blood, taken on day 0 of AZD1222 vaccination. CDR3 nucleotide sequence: TGTGCCAGCAGTCCGCGTTTAACGGGAGCATCCTACGAGCAGTACTTC. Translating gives CASSPRLTGASYEQYF.